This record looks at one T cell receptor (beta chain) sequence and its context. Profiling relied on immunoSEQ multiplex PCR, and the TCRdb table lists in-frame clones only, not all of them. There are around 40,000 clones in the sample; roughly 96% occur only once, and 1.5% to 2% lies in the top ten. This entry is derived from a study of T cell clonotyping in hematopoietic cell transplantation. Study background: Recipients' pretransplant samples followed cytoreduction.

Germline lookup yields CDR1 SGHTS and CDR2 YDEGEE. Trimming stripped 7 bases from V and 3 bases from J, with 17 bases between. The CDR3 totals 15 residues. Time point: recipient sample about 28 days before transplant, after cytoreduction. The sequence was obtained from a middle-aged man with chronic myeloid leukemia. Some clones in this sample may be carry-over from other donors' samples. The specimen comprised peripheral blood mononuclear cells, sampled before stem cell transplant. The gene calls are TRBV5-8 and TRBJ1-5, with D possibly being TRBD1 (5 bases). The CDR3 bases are TGTGCCAGCGTACTGGGCAGGGCCTACAATCAGCCCCAGCATTTT. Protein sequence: CASVLGRAYNQPQHF.